This TCR beta chain appears in the sequencing data of a study of blood T cell repertoires in COVID-19. Trimming took off 5 bases at V and 4 bases at J, with 9 bases between the two ends. The CDR3 is 12 amino acids. Germline V gene lookup returns CDR1 ENHRY and CDR2 SYGVKD. Each recovered donor of Cohort 3 presented with two negative PCRs, clearance, or symptom resolution. TCRdb's table, derived via immunoSEQ multiplex PCR, lists solely in-frame clones and lacks some. Here the sample spans some 400,000 clones, 75% to 90% being singletons. The specimen sequenced was PBMCs or T cells enriched from blood (not recorded which). The clonotype comes from a man younger than 45 who had recovered from COVID-19. The J gene is TRBJ2-7, the V gene TRBV10-3; D unresolved. This CDR3 is CAISPQQYEQYF. The CDR3 DNA is TGTGCCATCAGTCCACAGCAATACGAGCAGTACTTC.